The clone carrying this TCR beta chain appeared many times. The data are from a study of T cell repertoires in cytomegalovirus infection. TCRdb passed the reads through MiXCR, listing each CDR3 protein once. The table shows 150,000 to 200,000 distinct CDR3 sequences, with about an eighth occurring only once. The CDR3 contains 17 residues. CDR1 is SGHTA and CDR2 is FQGTGA in the germline V gene. With V trimmed by 0 bases and J by 0 bases, 0 bases remained unmatched. The receptor comes from a human donor in good health (CMV status not recorded). Some clones in this sample may be carry-over from other donors' samples. V usage is TRBV7-3 and J usage is TRBJ2-6; TRBD2 aligns across 9 bases. The sample taken for sequencing was PBMCs. CDR3 loop: CASSLTSGSSGANVLTF. The CDR3 DNA reads TGTGCCAGCAGCTTAACTAGCGGGAGCTCTGGGGCCAACGTCCTGACTTTC. The full variable domain, its missing parts supplied by reference TRBV7-3 and TRBJ2-6, is GAGVSQTPSNKVTEKGKYVELRCDPISGHTALYWYRQSLGQGPEFLIYFQGTGAADDSGLPNDRFFAVRPEGSVSTLKIQRTERGDSAVYLCASSLTSGSSGANVLTFGAGSRLTVL.